The T cell receptor beta chain described here comes from a study of blood T cell repertoires in COVID-19. Overall study: The cDNA or gDNA used as material had been derived from T cells, B-cell-depleted T cells, or PBMCs.

Sequenced by immunoSEQ multiplex PCR; TCRdb stores in-frame clones only, minus some. The data hold 150,000 to 200,000 clones, with 85% to 90% observed a single time. Germline V gene data show CDR1 as LNHDA and CDR2 as SQIVND (reference sequence). The CDR3 covers 14 residues. Trimming pared 3 bases from V and 4 bases from J, leaving 12 bases between. With respect to this clone: At the DNA level, this CDR3 is encoded by other sequences in the same sample as well.

This chain joins TRBV19 and TRBJ1-1; D gene ambiguous. Sequenced input: peripheral blood. This TCR was recovered from a human donor in a cohort sampled during active COVID-19. The CDR3 coding sequence is TGTGCCAGTAGTATCCTAACCGGTGGCACTGAAGCTTTCTTT. Translating it yields CASSILTGGTEAFF.